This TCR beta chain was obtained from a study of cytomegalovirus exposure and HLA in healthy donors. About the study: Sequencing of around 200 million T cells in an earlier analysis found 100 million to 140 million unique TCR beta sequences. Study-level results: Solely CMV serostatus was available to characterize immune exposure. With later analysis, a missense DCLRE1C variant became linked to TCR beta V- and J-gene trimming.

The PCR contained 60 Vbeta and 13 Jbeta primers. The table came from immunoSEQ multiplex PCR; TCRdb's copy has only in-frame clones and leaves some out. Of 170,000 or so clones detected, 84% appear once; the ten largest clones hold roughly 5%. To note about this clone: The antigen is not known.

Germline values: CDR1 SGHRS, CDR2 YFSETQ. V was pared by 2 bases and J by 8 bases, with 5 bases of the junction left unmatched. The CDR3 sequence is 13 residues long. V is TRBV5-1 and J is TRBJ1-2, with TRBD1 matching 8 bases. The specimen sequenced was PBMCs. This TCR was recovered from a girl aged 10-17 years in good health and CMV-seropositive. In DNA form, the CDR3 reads TGCGCCAGCAGCTTAGGGACAGGCAAGGGCTACACCTTC. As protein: CASSLGTGKGYTF.